The clone carrying this T cell receptor (beta chain) occurred a few times. No antigen is known for it. Assay used: immunoSEQ multiplex PCR; TCRdb lists only in-frame clones, some missing. The table has roughly 150,000 clones, roughly 89% seen once; the top ten hold 10% to 15%. The data originate from a study of radiation and T cells in renal cell carcinoma. The study, taken as a whole, reports: Top tumor clonotypes rose in blood 2 weeks post-radiation, then contracted.

The time point: blood 2 weeks post-SBRT. The treatment was: 15 Gy SBRT to primary tumor, nephrectomy 4 weeks later. Radiation-treated patients gave blood at baseline, week 2 and week 4. V was shortened by 2 bases and J by 6 bases, with 11 bases between the two germline ends. The CDR3 covers 13 residues. CDR1 is SEHNR, CDR2 FQNEAQ, per germline (reference sequence). This TCR derives from a woman between 45 and 60 years old with renal cell carcinoma. The material sequenced was blood, taken from a patient whose treatment included radiotherapy and nephrectomy. The chain is built from TRBV7-9 and TRBJ2-7; D uncertain. The CDR3 nucleotides are TGTGCCAGCAGCTTATCGGGTAGGGTCGAGCAGTACTTC. Translating it yields CASSLSGRVEQYF.